The T cell receptor (beta chain) under discussion was sequenced for a study of T cell responses to AZD1222 COVID-19 vaccine (dated by TCRdb to the early 2020s). With regard to the full study: Because spike-specific TCR depth and breadth did not differ between the two schedules, AZD1222 recipients who got a second dose at roughly 4 weeks were pooled with those who got a second dose at roughly 12 weeks. A total of 233 trial participants underwent TCR sequencing, of whom 200 to 220 had received two doses of AZD1222 and approximately 26 had received two doses of the MenACWY control vaccine. Enrollment into the trials was organized by age into subgroups of 18-55, 56-69 and 70-plus years, and those subgroups contained approximately 160, 26 and 62 TCR-sequenced participants, respectively. The paper's findings and limits, for the study overall: The vaccine-associated CD4 TCRs covered the entire spike protein, and the dominant responses fell in regions 160-218 and 743-854. The 56-69-year group was small, and its depth increase did not reach significance, likely because of low power. Because no day 14 peak-response samples were available, the repertoires could be characterized only after the peak T cell response. Reportedly, almost half of the unique spike-specific TCRs recognized epitopes lying outside the regions that are mutated in the B.1.351 and B.1.1.7 variants. Participants were mostly white British and included more females than males, and it was suggested by the authors that clonal diversity may have been underestimated. A significant rise in spike-specific TCR breadth and depth was observed after two AZD1222 doses relative to day 0 and relative to MenACWY recipients. Conclusions about previously exposed vaccinees were limited because only six AZD1222 recipients were SARS-CoV-2 seropositive at baseline.

The germline V gene yields SGHTA for CDR1 and FQGNSA for CDR2. Spanning cysteine to phenylalanine, the CDR3 consists of 12 amino acids. The only DNA kept is the CDR3, 36 bases in frame from the first base. The junction shows trimming of 4 bases on V and 6 bases on J, plus 10 bases between the germline ends. According to the study, the label for this sample's time point signals: baseline before first vaccination. Samples from vaccinated people were obtained from the UK trials COV001 and COV002, which included a single-blind randomized controlled phase 2/3 trial of AZD1222 (ChAdOx1 nCoV-19) in healthy adults. Trial participant PBMC samples were collected at day 0 and day 28 after the second dose for TCRbeta chain sequencing. The CDR3 regions of human TCRbeta chains were subjected to immunosequencing. The authors processed their data as follows. TCRs in the repertoires were matched against a reference library of SARS-CoV-2-specific TCRs that had been generated with the MIRA antigen-specificity platform. Breadth was defined as the fraction of unique TCRs that were SARS-CoV-2-associated. Depth was defined as the fraction of total T cells that were SARS-CoV-2-associated. Using the MIRA data, every spike-specific TCR was mapped to the spike region that the TCR reacted to and assigned to either a CD4 or a CD8 class. Log10-transformed breadth and depth values were compared by one-way ANOVA with Sidak's multiple comparisons tests. Imported from immuneACCESS, the table was reduced by TCRdb to in-frame sequences with V and J called. These copies leave out some clones; in studies compared against another copy, an unresolved V gene accounts for under half, and the cause of the remainder is not known. Clone size and V and J calls were adopted from that table, with D and trimming inferred from the DNA. The sample yields tens of thousands of clones; roughly 88% were counted once. The ten most abundant clones make up about 20% of the sample.

Notes on this clone: Its antigen is unknown. Base qualities are not at hand, and no much larger clone is one base apart.

Here the chain combines TRBV7-2 and TRBJ2-7, with the D gene call left open. This sequence originates from an adult in good health. The input for sequencing was peripheral blood, taken on day 0 of AZD1222 vaccination. Read as DNA, the sequence is TGTGCCAGCAGCTCTCAGGTGGGCGAGCAGTACTTC. It specifies CASSSQVGEQYF.